This T cell receptor (beta chain) was sequenced in a study of CD8 T cell repertoires and HIV-1 epitope variants. Looking at the study overall: Separate wells received one of Twenty-five Gag or Nef variant peptides. 1M T cells were kept uncultured as a baseline.

Whole-study results and caveats: Only beta chains were identified, marking proliferation to antigen, not function. Most of the nine antigen-specific clonotypes appeared cross-reactive to autologous or escape variants.

This clone was recorded a few times. What it binds is not known. Data came from immunoSEQ multiplex PCR; TCRdb stores just in-frame clones and leaves some out. The sample lists about 5,600 clones, about three fifths seen once, with 41% in the top ten. This TCR was sampled from a male donor with HIV. Sequenced material: cultured CD8+ T cells derived from PBMCs.

CDR3 amino acids: CASRGDGELTSLHF. The CDR3 coding sequence is TGTGCCAGCAGGGGAGATGGGGAACTGACTTCCCTCCACTTT. The chain is built from TRBV9 and TRBJ1-6; D unclear. Trimming removed 5 bases at V and 14 bases at J, with 20 bases between. This CDR3 spans 14 amino acids. Germline V CDR1 and CDR2: SGDLS, YYNGEE.